These 10 T cell receptor beta chains share one sample of origin, sequenced in a study of PD-L1 blockade in urothelial cancer. The assay was immunoSEQ multiplex PCR, and TCRdb's table has in-frame clones only and misses some. The data show 20,000 to 30,000 clones, around 90% seen once. The source material was PBMCs, sampled around atezolizumab (anti-PD-L1) treatment. These receptors were taken from a man over 45 with urothelial cancer.

The table lists this clone with a count of one. The chain employs TRBV28 and TRBJ2-7; the match to TRBD2 covers 7 bases. V lost 2 bases to trimming and J lost 3 bases; unmatched junction nucleotides: 13. Per germline, CDR1 MDHEN and CDR2 SYDVKM. The CDR3 contains 17 residues. CDR3 region: CASSLVANPRDYYEQYF. The CDR3 coding sequence is TGTGCCAGCAGTTTAGTTGCCAATCCTAGGGACTACTACGAGCAGTACTTC.

V and J are TRBV4-2 and TRBJ2-7; 9 bases line up with TRBD2. With V trimmed by 1 base and J by 3 bases, 4 bases remained unmatched. This CDR3 has 15 amino acids. The germline V gene encodes CDR1 LGHNA and CDR2 YNFKEQ. The CDR3 DNA reads TGTGCCAGCAGCCAAGGACTAGCGGATCTCTACGAGCAGTACTTC. Its protein is CASSQGLADLYEQYF.

This clone was counted only a few times. The V gene is TRBV4-3, the J gene TRBJ2-3; tentatively, D is TRBD2 (5 bases). The CDR3 has 15 amino acids. Germline CDR1 reads LGHNA; CDR2 reads YSLEER. V lost 1 base and J 3 bases, leaving 11 bases between the germline ends. CDR3 coding DNA: TGCGCCAGCAGCCAAGGCCCGGACTTTACAGATACGCAGTATTTT. The encoded protein is CASSQGPDFTDTQYF.

This chain uses TRBV5-6 with TRBJ2-1; 10 bases match TRBD2. The CDR3 length is 16 residues. Per germline, CDR1 SGHDT and CDR2 YYEEEE. V gave up 4 bases and J gave up 5 bases; unmatched junction bases: 9. CDR3 coding DNA: TGTGCCAGCAGCCCCAGCGGGAGGGCCGGAAACAATGAGCAGTTCTTC. Translating gives CASSPSGRAGNNEQFF.

The J gene is TRBJ2-3, the V gene TRBV5-4; TRBD1 is a possible D gene (6 bases). CDR3 length: 19 residues. Trimming pared 2 bases from V and 1 base from J, leaving 23 bases between. From germline, CDR1 is SGHNT and CDR2 YYREEE (reference sequence). CDR3 coding DNA: TGTGCCAGCAGCTTATGTTTTTTGGACAGAAGAAGGTGCACAGATACGCAGTATTTT. This codes for CASSLCFLDRRRCTDTQYF.

This chain's CDR3 is CASSVGQGDDLQYF. In nucleotides, the CDR3 is TGTGCCAGCAGCGTCGGACAGGGGGACGATCTGCAGTACTTC. The chain links TRBV9 to TRBJ2-7; 10 bases are shared with TRBD1. The germline gives CDR1 SGDLS, CDR2 YYNGEE. With V trimmed by 2 bases and J by 9 bases, 8 bases remained unmatched. The CDR3 runs to 14 residues.

The chain's CDR3 is CASSRDRSVTEAFF. The DNA of the CDR3 is TGTGCCAGCAGCCGGGACAGGTCGGTCACTGAAGCTTTCTTT. This chain joins TRBV5-4 and TRBJ1-1, with 8 bases that match TRBD1. The J segment lost 4 bases and the V segment lost 4 bases, leaving 6 bases of the junction unmatched. This CDR3 comprises 14 residues. CDR1 and CDR2 from the germline V gene are SGHNT and YYREEE (reference sequence).

This clone was detected only a few times. The rearrangement links TRBV29-1 to TRBJ1-4; D not certain. V lost 4 bases and J 6 bases, leaving 9 bases between the germline ends. The germline V gene has CDR1 SQVTM and CDR2 ANQGSEA. The CDR3 runs 12 residues. The CDR3 sequence is CSVGQSYEKLFF. The CDR3, as DNA: TGCAGCGTTGGGCAGTCCTATGAAAAACTGTTTTTT. Variable domain in full (rest from reference TRBV29-1 and TRBJ1-4): SAVISQKPSRDICQRGTSLTIQCQVDSQVTMMFWYRQQPGQSLTLIATANQGSEATYESGFVIDKFPISRPNLTFSTLTVSNMSPEDSSIYLCSVGQSYEKLFFGSGTQLSVL.

V usage is TRBV28 and J usage is TRBJ2-7, with D uncertain. Germline CDR1 is MDHEN and CDR2 is SYDVKM. This CDR3 comprises 14 residues. V was cut by 3 bases and J by 1 base, with 10 bases left in between. In nucleotides, the CDR3 is TGTGCCAGCAGTTTTACGCGGTTTTCCTACGAGCAGTACTTC. Translation: CASSFTRFSYEQYF.

This sequence joins TRBV9 and TRBJ1-1; 9 bases are a match to TRBD1. The CDR3 has 13 amino acids. Germline CDR1 reads SGDLS; CDR2 reads YYNGEE. Trimming took 4 bases from V and 3 from J; bases not matched to a gene: 1. The CDR3 sequence is CASSRDRDTEAFF. In DNA form, the CDR3 reads TGTGCCAGCAGCCGGGACAGGGACACTGAAGCTTTCTTT.